This T cell receptor beta chain derives from a study of T cell repertoires in cytomegalovirus infection. Turning to the study itself: Both CMV infection and a matching HLA type were indicated by public TCR beta signatures.

Each CDR3 protein gets one entry after TCRdb re-called the reads with MiXCR. Of fewer than 700,000 distinct CDR3 sequences in the sample, approximately 24% were seen once. V was trimmed by 2 bases and J by 5 bases, leaving 9 bases between them. The CDR3 covers 13 residues. Germline V gene lookup returns CDR1 MNHEY and CDR2 SVGEGT. Study-level points and caveats: Accumulated public TCR beta family frequency recognized individuals carrying CMV together with the relevant HLA. What dominated the ex vivo response were HLA-C-restricted CMV-specific TCR beta clonotypes.

Concerning this clonotype: Its cognate antigen is unknown.

The receptor was derived from a human donor in good health (CMV status not recorded). Some clones in this sample may be carry-over from other donors' samples. The sample comprised CD8+ T cells from PBMCs. This sequence joins TRBV6-2 or TRBV6-3 and TRBJ1-2, with a weak D call TRBD1 (5 bases). CDR3 in amino acids: CASSYDDSYGYTF. The CDR3 DNA reads as TGTGCCAGCAGTTACGACGACAGTTATGGCTACACCTTC.